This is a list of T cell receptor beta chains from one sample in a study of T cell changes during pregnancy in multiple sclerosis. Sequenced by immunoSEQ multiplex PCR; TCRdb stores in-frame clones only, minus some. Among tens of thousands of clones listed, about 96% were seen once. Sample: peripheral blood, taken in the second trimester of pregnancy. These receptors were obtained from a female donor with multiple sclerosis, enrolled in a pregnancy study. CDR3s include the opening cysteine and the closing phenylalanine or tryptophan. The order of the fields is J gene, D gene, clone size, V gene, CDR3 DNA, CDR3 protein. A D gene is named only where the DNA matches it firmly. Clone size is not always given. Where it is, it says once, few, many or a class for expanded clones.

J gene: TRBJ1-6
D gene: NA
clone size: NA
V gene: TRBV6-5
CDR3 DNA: TGTGCCAGCAGGCGACAAAATTCACCCCTCCACTTT
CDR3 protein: CASRRQNSPLHF

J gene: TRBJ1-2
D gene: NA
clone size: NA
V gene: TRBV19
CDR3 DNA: TGTGCCAGTAGTATCTCTTGGGCAGCCTATGGCTACACCTTC
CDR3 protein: CASSISWAAYGYTF

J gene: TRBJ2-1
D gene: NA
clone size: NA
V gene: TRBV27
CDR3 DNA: TGTGCCAGCACCATTCGAGGTCCCCGCTACAATGAGCAGTTCTTC
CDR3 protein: CASTIRGPRYNEQFF

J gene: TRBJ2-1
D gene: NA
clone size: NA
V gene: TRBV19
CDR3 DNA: TGTGCCAGTAGTATAGCGTCCAATGAGCAGTTCTTC
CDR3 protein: CASSIASNEQFF

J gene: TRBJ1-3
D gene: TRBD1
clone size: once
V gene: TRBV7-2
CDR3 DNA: TGTGCCAGCAGCCCGGGACAGCCCTCTGGAAACACCATATATTTT
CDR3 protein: CASSPGQPSGNTIYF

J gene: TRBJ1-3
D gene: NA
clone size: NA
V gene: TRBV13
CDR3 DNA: TGTGCCAGCAGCTTACAGGGGACTGGAAACACCATATATTTT
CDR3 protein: CASSLQGTGNTIYF

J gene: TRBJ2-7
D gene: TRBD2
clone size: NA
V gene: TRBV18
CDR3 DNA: TGTGCCAGCTCACCCCCGACCGGGGGGATCTACGAGCAGTACTTC
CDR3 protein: CASSPPTGGIYEQYF

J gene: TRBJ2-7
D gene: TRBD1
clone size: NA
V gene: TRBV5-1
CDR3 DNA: TGCGCCAGCAGCCCGAAGATGGGCAGGGGGTCCTACGAGCAGTACTTC
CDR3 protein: CASSPKMGRGSYEQYF

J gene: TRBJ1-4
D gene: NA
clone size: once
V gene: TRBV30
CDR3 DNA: TGTGCCTGGAGTACCCGTCGGGGGGCATCTGAAAAACTGTTTTTT
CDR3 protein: CAWSTRRGASEKLFF

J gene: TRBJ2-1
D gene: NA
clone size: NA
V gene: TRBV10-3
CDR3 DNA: TGTGCCATCAGTGATCCCCTCACAGGGCCCCATGAGCAGTTCTTC
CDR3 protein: CAISDPLTGPHEQFF

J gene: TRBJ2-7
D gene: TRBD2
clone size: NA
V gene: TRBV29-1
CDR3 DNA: TGCAGCGTCGCCGGGACTAGCGGAGGGGGCGAGCAGTACTTC
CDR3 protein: CSVAGTSGGGEQYF

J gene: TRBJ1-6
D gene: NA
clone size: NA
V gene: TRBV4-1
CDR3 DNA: TGCGCCAGCAGCCAAGAGATCGGGGATTCGAGTAATTCACCCCTCCACTTT
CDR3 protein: CASSQEIGDSSNSPLHF

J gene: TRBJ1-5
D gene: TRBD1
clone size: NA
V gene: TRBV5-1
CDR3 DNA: TGCGCCAGCAGCTTCGGGGACAGGGCGTCCTCCAATCAGCCCCAGCATTTT
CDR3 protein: CASSFGDRASSNQPQHF

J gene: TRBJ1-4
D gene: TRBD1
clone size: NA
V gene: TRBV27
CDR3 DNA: TGTGCCAGCAGTTTTCGGGACAGGGGGCAGGAAAAACTGTTTTTT
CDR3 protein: CASSFRDRGQEKLFF

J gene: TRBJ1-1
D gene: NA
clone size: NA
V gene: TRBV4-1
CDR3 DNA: TGCGCCAGCAGCCTTTTCATCCCCCAGGGAGGCACTGAAGCTTTCTTT
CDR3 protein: CASSLFIPQGGTEAFF

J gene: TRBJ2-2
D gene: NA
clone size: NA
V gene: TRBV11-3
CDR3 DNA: TGTGCCAGCAGCTTTCGAGGTTCGGGTAATATTGGTGGGGAGCTGTTTTTT
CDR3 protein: CASSFRGSGNIGGELFF

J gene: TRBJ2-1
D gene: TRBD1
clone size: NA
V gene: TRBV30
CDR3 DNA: TGTGCCTGGAGTCGGACAGGCCGGAATGAGCAGTTCTTC
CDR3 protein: CAWSRTGRNEQFF

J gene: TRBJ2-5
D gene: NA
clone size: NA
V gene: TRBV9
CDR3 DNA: TGTGCCAGCAGCGGTTTAGAAGAGACCCAGTACTTC
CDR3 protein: CASSGLEETQYF

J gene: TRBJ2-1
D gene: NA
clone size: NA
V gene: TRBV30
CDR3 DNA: TGTGCCTGGAGTCAGCTTATGGGGCATGAGCAGTTCTTC
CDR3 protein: CAWSQLMGHEQFF

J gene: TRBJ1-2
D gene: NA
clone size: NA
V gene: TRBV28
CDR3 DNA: TGTGCCAGCACCCTAGCAGGGGACTATGGCTACACCTTC
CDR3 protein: CASTLAGDYGYTF

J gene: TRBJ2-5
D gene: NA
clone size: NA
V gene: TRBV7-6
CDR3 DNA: TGTGCCAGCAGCTTAGCTTCAGGGGAAGAGACCCAGTACTTC
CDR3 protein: CASSLASGEETQYF

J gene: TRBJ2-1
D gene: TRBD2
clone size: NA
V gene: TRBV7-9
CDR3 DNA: TGTGCCAGCAGCTTAGTTGGGGTTAGGACTAGCCTCCTTGAGCAGTTCTTC
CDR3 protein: CASSLVGVRTSLLEQFF

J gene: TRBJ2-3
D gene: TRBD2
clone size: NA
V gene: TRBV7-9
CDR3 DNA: TGTGCCGGCAGGACTAGCGGGGTTCCAGATACGCAGTATTTT
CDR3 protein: CAGRTSGVPDTQYF

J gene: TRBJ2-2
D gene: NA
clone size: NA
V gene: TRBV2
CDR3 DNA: TGTGCCAGCAGTGCGGACACCGGGGAGCTGTTTTTT
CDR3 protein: CASSADTGELFF

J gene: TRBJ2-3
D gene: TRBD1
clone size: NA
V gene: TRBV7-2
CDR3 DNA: TGTGCCAGCAGCCTCGGGGGGACAGGGGGCGCCGATACGCAGTATTTT
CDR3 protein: CASSLGGTGGADTQYF

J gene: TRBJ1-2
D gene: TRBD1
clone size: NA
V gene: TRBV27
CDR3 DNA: TGTGCCAGCAGGGCCGGGACAGTAAACTATGGCTACACCTTC
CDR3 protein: CASRAGTVNYGYTF

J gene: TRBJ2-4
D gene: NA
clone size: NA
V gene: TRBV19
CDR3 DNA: TGTGCCAGTAGTAGGCGGGACGACAAAAACATTCAGTACTTC
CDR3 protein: CASSRRDDKNIQYF

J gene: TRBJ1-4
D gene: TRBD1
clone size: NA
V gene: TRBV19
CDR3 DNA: TGTGCCAGTATTCTCCCGGGACAGGGGCCTTCAACTAATGAAAAACTGTTTTTT
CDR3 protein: CASILPGQGPSTNEKLFF

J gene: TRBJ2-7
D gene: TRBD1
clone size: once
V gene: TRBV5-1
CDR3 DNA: TGCGCCAGCAGCCATCCGGGACAGGGACTATACGAGCAGTACTTC
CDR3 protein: CASSHPGQGLYEQYF

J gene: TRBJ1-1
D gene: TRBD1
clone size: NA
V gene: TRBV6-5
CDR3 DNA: TGTGCCAGCAGTTACTCGACAGGGAATTGGAACACTGAAGCTTTCTTT
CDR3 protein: CASSYSTGNWNTEAFF

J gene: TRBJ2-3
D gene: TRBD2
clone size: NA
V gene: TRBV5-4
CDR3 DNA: TGTGCCAGCAGCTTGGGGTTGCGGGGGGGGCCCGTGGGCTTGGGGGATACGCAGTATTTT
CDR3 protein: CASSLGLRGGPVGLGDTQYF

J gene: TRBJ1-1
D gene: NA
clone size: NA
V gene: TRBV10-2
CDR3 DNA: TGCGCCAGCAGTGAGTCCGGAGATCTGGGTCGGGGGACTTTCTTT
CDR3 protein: CASSESGDLGRGTFF

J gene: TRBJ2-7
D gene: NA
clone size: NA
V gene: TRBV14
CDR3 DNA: TGTGCCAGCAGCCCATTACGACTCGCGGCCCACGAGCAGTACTTC
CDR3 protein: CASSPLRLAAHEQYF

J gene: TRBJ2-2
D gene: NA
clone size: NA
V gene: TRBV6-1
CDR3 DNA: TGTGCCAGCAGTGCTGGGGAGCTGTTTTTT
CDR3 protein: CASSAGELFF

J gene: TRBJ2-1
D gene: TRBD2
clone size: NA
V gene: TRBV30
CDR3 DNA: TGTGCCGGGACTAGCGGGAGGAATGAGCAGTTCTTC
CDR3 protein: CAGTSGRNEQFF

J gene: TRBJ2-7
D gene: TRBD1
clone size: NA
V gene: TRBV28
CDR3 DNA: TGTGCCAGCAGTCTCCGACAGGGCGAGCAGTACTTC
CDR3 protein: CASSLRQGEQYF

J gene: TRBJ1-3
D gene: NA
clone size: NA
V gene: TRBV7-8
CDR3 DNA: TGTGCCAGCAGTCTGCGCTCTGGAAACACCATATATTTT
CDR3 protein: CASSLRSGNTIYF

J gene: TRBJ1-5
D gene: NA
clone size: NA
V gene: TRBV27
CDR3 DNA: TGTGCCAGCAGTTTATTTCGGGGGGAGCTCGGCAGGAATCAGCCCCAGCATTTT
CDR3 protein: CASSLFRGELGRNQPQHF

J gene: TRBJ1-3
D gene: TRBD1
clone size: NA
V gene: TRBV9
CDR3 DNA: TGTGCCAGCAGCCCAACCGACAGGGACGCTGGAAACACCATATATTTT
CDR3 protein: CASSPTDRDAGNTIYF

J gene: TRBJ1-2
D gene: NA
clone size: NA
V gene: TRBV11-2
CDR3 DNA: TGTGCCAGCAGCTTGGAAGGAGGTGGCTACACCTTC
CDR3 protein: CASSLEGGGYTF

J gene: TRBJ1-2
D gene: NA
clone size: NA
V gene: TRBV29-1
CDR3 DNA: TGCAGCGGCTCGACAGTTAACTATGGCTACACCTTC
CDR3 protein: CSGSTVNYGYTF

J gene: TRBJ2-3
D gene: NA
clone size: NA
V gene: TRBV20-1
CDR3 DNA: TGCAGTGCTAGATTAACAGATACGCAGTATTTT
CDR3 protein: CSARLTDTQYF